The 29 T cell receptor beta chains below all came from one sample that was sequenced in a study of blood T cell repertoires in COVID-19. Repertoires were generated with immunoSEQ multiplex PCR, while TCRdb's copy carries only in-frame clones and drops some. The data show tens of thousands of clones, around nine tenths seen once. Sequenced input: peripheral blood. The receptor source for this set is a man aged 55 to 70 with active or convalescent COVID-19.

The chain employs TRBV6-1 and TRBJ2-7; no firm D call. The V and J ends lost 1 base and 7 bases respectively, with 14 bases between them. CDR3 length equals 14 residues. Germline values: CDR1 MNHNS, CDR2 SASEGT. The CDR3 is CASSEGGSLEEQYF. CDR3 sequence (DNA): TGTGCCAGCAGTGAAGGCGGCAGCCTTGAAGAGCAGTACTTC.

V usage is TRBV4-1 and J usage is TRBJ2-5, with D possibly TRBD1 on 5 matching bases. V lost 0 bases to trimming and J lost 7 bases, with 12 bases between them. The CDR3 runs 14 residues. CDR1 and CDR2 (germline): MGHRA, YSYEKL. The CDR3, as DNA: TGCGCCAGCAGCCAAGATAGGGGATCCCTGACCCAGTACTTC. Translation: CASSQDRGSLTQYF.

This clone was seen a handful of times. The CDR3 reads CASSLDAGGYTEAFF. The CDR3 nucleotides are TGCGCCAGCAGCTTGGATGCAGGGGGGTACACTGAAGCTTTCTTT. The J gene is TRBJ1-1, the V gene TRBV5-1; 7 bases match TRBD1. This CDR3 is 15 amino acids long. V gave up 0 bases and J gave up 3 bases; unmatched junction bases: 5. Looked up from germline, CDR1 is SGHRS and CDR2 is YFSETQ.

The rearrangement links TRBV11-3 to TRBJ2-1; no reliable D call. V lost 1 base, J lost 5 bases, and 12 bases lay in between. The CDR3 is 15 residues long. Germline lookup yields CDR1 SGHNT and CDR2 YENEEA. The CDR3 DNA reads TGTGCCAGCAGCTTAGCCAGGCTTCCCAACAATGAGCAGTTCTTC. Translated: CASSLARLPNNEQFF.

The chain couples TRBV4-3 to TRBJ2-2; 9 bases are shared with TRBD2. This CDR3 has 18 amino acids. Germline assignment: CDR1 LGHNA and CDR2 YSLEER. The ends lost 1 base at V and 0 bases at J; junction bases unmatched: 6. For the CDR3, the DNA is TGCGCCAGCAGCCAAGTCCTAGCGGGATTCGCGAACACCGGGGAGCTGTTTTTT. It specifies CASSQVLAGFANTGELFF.

The CDR3 region is CASQYVAGGLNEQFF. The CDR3 DNA follows: TGTGCCAGCCAGTATGTGGCGGGGGGGCTCAATGAGCAGTTCTTC. The J gene is TRBJ2-1, the V gene TRBV6-5; 9 nucleotides align to TRBD2. The CDR3 has 15 amino acids. With V trimmed by 8 bases and J by 6 bases, 11 bases remained unmatched. CDR1 MNHEY and CDR2 SVGAGI come from the germline V gene.

This chain connects TRBV3-1 (or the pseudogene TRBV3-2) to TRBJ2-7; 11 positions agree with TRBD2. This CDR3 region has 18 residues. Germline CDR1 and CDR2: LGHDT and YNNKEL (reference sequence). The J segment lost 3 bases and the V segment lost 3 bases, leaving 13 bases of the junction unmatched. Here the CDR3 DNA reads TGTGCCAGCAGCCAGAGAGTCTATACCGGGACTAGCGGCTACGAGCAGTACTTC. Protein: CASSQRVYTGTSGYEQYF.

The count of this clone is one. The V and J genes are TRBV5-1 and TRBJ1-1; 7 nucleotides agree with TRBD1. The germline CDR1 and CDR2 sequences are SGHRS and YFSETQ. Losses at the gene ends were 3 bases for V and 4 bases for J; bases not matched to a gene: 21. The CDR3 extends over 19 amino acids. CDR3 residues: CASSSFSGGKVKISTEAFF. The DNA for the CDR3 is TGCGCCAGCAGCTCCTTCTCAGGGGGTAAGGTCAAAATAAGCACTGAAGCTTTCTTT.

The gene calls are TRBV7-2 and TRBJ1-5; D ambiguous. Germline values: CDR1 SGHTA, CDR2 FQGNSA. The CDR3 is 13 residues long. Trimming removed 3 bases from V and 3 bases from J, with 6 bases in between. Here the CDR3 reads CASSFTVNQPQHF. CDR3 DNA: TGTGCCAGCAGCTTTACAGTCAATCAGCCCCAGCATTTT. Variable domain in full (rest from reference TRBV7-2 and TRBJ1-5): GAGVSQSPSNKVTEKGKDVELRCDPISGHTALYWYRQSLGQGLEFLIYFQGNSAPDKSGLPSDRFSAERTGGSVSTLTIQRTQQEDSAVYLCASSFTVNQPQHFGDGTRLSIL.

The chain uses TRBV6-5 and TRBJ1-2, with D unresolved. Germline V CDR1 and CDR2: MNHEY, SVGAGI. The CDR3 contains 16 residues. V lost 1 base and J 9 bases, leaving 21 bases between the germline ends. The chain's CDR3 is CASSYYPTEGEVSYTF. The CDR3, as DNA: TGTGCCAGCAGTTACTATCCCACAGAGGGTGAAGTTAGCTACACCTTC.

The chain employs TRBV2 and TRBJ1-2, with TRBD1 matching over 9 bases. Per the germline V gene, CDR1 is SNHLY and CDR2 is FYNNEI. This CDR3 region has 15 residues. V gave up 5 bases and J gave up 2 bases; unmatched junction bases: 6. The CDR3 DNA is TGTGCCAGCAGTCTGACAGGGGGTGACAACTATGGCTACACCTTC. It encodes CASSLTGGDNYGYTF.

CDR3 coding DNA: TGTGCCAGCAGCTTAGGAGGACAGGCTAGCAATCAGCCCCAGCATTTT. Its protein product is CASSLGGQASNQPQHF. The gene calls are TRBV7-2 and TRBJ1-5, with 7 nucleotides matching TRBD1. The CDR3 is made up of 16 amino acids. Germline loops: CDR1 SGHTA, CDR2 FQGNSA. Trimming cost V 1 base and J 0 bases; bases outside gene matches: 3.

This rearrangement joins TRBV14 to TRBJ1-4, with unresolved D. Trimming shortened V by 5 bases and J by 3 bases, and 16 bases separated the two germline ends. This CDR3 has 16 amino acids. From germline, CDR1 is SGHDN and CDR2 FVKESK. CDR3 sequence: CASSGTDGISNEKLFF. DNA of the CDR3: TGTGCCAGCAGCGGCACGGACGGGATTTCTAATGAAAAACTGTTTTTT.

This chain joins TRBV19 and TRBJ2-2, with 8 bases that match TRBD2. Germline loops: CDR1 LNHDA, CDR2 SQIVND (reference sequence). V shed 7 bases and J 3 bases; nucleotides not matched to a gene: 10. This CDR3 is built from 16 residues. CDR3 nucleotides: TGTGCCAGTATGGGGTGGAGCGGGGGATACACCGGGGAGCTGTTTTTT. This codes for CASMGWSGGYTGELFF.

V and J are TRBV5-1 and TRBJ2-2; D ambiguous. Between the trimmed V and J ends, which lost 0 bases and 1 base, there was a span of 4 bases. Germline V gene sequence: CDR1 SGHRS, CDR2 YFSETQ. The CDR3 covers 14 residues. This chain's CDR3 is CASSLDGNTGELFF. In DNA form, the CDR3 reads TGCGCCAGCAGCTTGGACGGGAACACCGGGGAGCTGTTTTTT.

This chain links TRBV3-1 (or the pseudogene TRBV3-2) with TRBJ2-7; a possible D gene is TRBD1 (5 bases). CDR3 length: 14 amino acids. From germline, CDR1 is LGHDT and CDR2 YNNKEL (reference sequence). Trimming removed 4 bases at V and 0 bases at J, with 10 bases between. The CDR3 reads CASSPRGASYEQYF. CDR3 bases: TGTGCCAGCAGCCCCCGTGGGGCCTCCTACGAGCAGTACTTC.

J is TRBJ1-1 and V is TRBV5-4, with 9 bases that match TRBD1. CDR1 SGHNT and CDR2 YYREEE come from the germline V gene (reference sequence). J lost 3 bases, V lost 2 bases, and 8 bases had no gene match. The CDR3 extends over 16 amino acids. The CDR3 reads CASSFDRGMAYTEAFF. The CDR3 DNA follows: TGTGCCAGCAGCTTTGACAGGGGGATGGCGTACACTGAAGCTTTCTTT.

This clone showed up just a few times. The V gene is TRBV5-1, the J gene TRBJ1-5; D perhaps matches TRBD1 (6 bases). V lost 0 bases, J lost 5 bases, and 12 bases lay in between. CDR1 is SGHRS and CDR2 is YFSETQ in the germline V gene. The CDR3 totals 15 residues. The CDR3 sequence: CASSLVGGRYQPQHF. The CDR3 DNA sequence: TGCGCCAGCAGCTTGGTGGGGGGGCGCTATCAGCCCCAGCATTTT.

This sequence joins TRBV28 and TRBJ1-5, with 8 nucleotides matching TRBD1. Germline V lookup: CDR1 MDHEN, CDR2 SYDVKM. Trimming cost V 2 bases and J 5 bases; bases outside gene matches: 2. This CDR3 spans 14 amino acids. The CDR3 spells CASSLPGGDQPQHF. As DNA, the CDR3 is TGTGCCAGCAGTTTACCAGGGGGCGATCAGCCCCAGCATTTT.

This rearrangement joins TRBV18 to TRBJ1-5; D is uncertain. CDR1 is KGHSH, CDR2 LQKENI, per germline. The CDR3 consists of 14 residues. The ends were cut back, 2 bases at V and 7 bases at J, with 12 bases in the middle. The CDR3 DNA is TGTGCCAGCTCACCAACGAGGGCCGAGCAGCCCCAGCATTTT. Residues: CASSPTRAEQPQHF. Looking up the rest from reference TRBV18 and TRBJ1-5 gives the full variable domain: NAGVMQNPRHLVRRRGQEARLRCSPMKGHSHVYWYRQLPEEGLKFMVYLQKENIIDESGMPKERFSAEFPKEGPSILRIQQVVRGDSAAYFCASSPTRAEQPQHFGDGTRLSIL.

This chain connects TRBV4-1 to TRBJ1-5; D is uncertain. V was cut by 4 bases and J by 0 bases, with 7 bases left in between. The CDR3 spans 14 residues. Germline V gene sequence: CDR1 MGHRA, CDR2 YSYEKL. As DNA, the CDR3 is TGCGCCAGCAGCCCAGTTTATAGCAATCAGCCCCAGCATTTT. Encoded protein: CASSPVYSNQPQHF.

The chain carries TRBV29-1 and TRBJ1-3, with TRBD1 matching 8 bases. The V segment lost 7 bases and the J segment 2 bases; nucleotides outside the gene matches: 7. Germline V CDR1 and CDR2: SQVTM, ANQGSEA. CDR3 length: 14 amino acids. The CDR3 nucleotides are TGCAGCGCCGGACCCAGGGGGCCTGGAAACACCATATATTTT. Translation: CSAGPRGPGNTIYF.

The chain couples TRBV7-8 to TRBJ2-7; 8 bases are shared with TRBD1. Germline CDR1 SGHVS, CDR2 FQNEAQ. This CDR3 comprises 16 residues. V was pared by 1 base and J by 3 bases, with 8 bases of the junction left unmatched. CDR3 protein: CASSLGLTGEFYEQYF. CDR3 nucleotide sequence: TGTGCCAGCAGCTTAGGCTTGACAGGGGAGTTCTACGAGCAGTACTTC.

This chain joins TRBV27 and TRBJ2-7; 7 bases agree with TRBD1. Germline V CDR1 and CDR2: MNHEY, SMNVEV (reference sequence). V shed 6 bases, J shed 3 bases, and the junction held 8 bases outside the gene matches. The CDR3 spans 14 residues. CDR3 nucleotide sequence: TGTGCCAGCAGCCAAAGACAGGGTGACTACGAGCAGTACTTC. Amino acids: CASSQRQGDYEQYF.

This clone was counted a single time. The chain couples TRBV19 to TRBJ2-5, with a weak D call TRBD2 (6 bases). CDR1 is LNHDA, CDR2 SQIVND, per germline (reference sequence). V gave up 6 bases and J gave up 0 bases, with 8 bases separating them. The CDR3 sequence is 13 residues long. This CDR3 reads CASRGDYQETQYF. CDR3 nucleotides: TGTGCCAGTAGGGGGGACTACCAAGAGACCCAGTACTTC.

A single count supports this clone. V and J are TRBV6-5 and TRBJ2-3, with D perhaps TRBD2 (6 bases). Germline-derived CDR1 and CDR2 are MNHEY and SVGAGI. The V gene lost 7 bases and the J gene lost 0 bases, with 14 bases spanning the gap. This CDR3 region has 15 residues. CDR3 protein: CASKTRGRSTDTQYF. CDR3 nucleotide sequence: TGTGCCAGCAAGACACGGGGGAGAAGCACAGATACGCAGTATTTT.

V usage is TRBV3-1 (or the pseudogene TRBV3-2) and J usage is TRBJ1-2; TRBD1 aligns across 9 bases. This CDR3 spans 14 amino acids. After removal of 4 bases from V and 3 bases from J, the junction contained 3 bases not matched to a gene. CDR1 is LGHDT and CDR2 is YNNKEL in the germline V gene (reference sequence). CDR3 loop: CASSPRDRDYGYTF. In DNA form, the CDR3 reads TGTGCCAGCAGCCCCCGGGACAGGGACTATGGCTACACCTTC.

This chain links TRBV5-4 with TRBJ2-2, with TRBD2 identical over 10 bases. J gave up 4 bases and V 0 bases, and 9 bases lay outside the gene matches. Germline loops: CDR1 SGHNT, CDR2 YYREEE (reference sequence). The CDR3 sequence is 18 residues long. This CDR3 is CASSLGLAGVSGTGELFF. The DNA for the CDR3 is TGTGCCAGCAGCTTGGGTCTAGCGGGGGTCTCGGGCACCGGGGAGCTGTTTTTT. The variable domain in full, with the rest retrieved from reference TRBV5-4 and TRBJ2-2, is ETGVTQSPTHLIKTRGQQVTLRCSSQSGHNTVSWYQQALGQGPQFIFQYYREEENGRGNFPPRFSGLQFPNYSSELNVNALELDDSALYLCASSLGLAGVSGTGELFFGEGSRLTVL.

J is TRBJ2-7 and V is TRBV4-2; 7 nucleotides match TRBD2. The CDR3 is 19 residues long. The trim removed 0 bases at V and 3 bases at J, leaving 17 bases unmatched. The germline CDR1 and CDR2 sequences are LGHNA and YNFKEQ. CDR3 bases: TGTGCCAGCAGCCAAGATCGTGGGCTTGGGGGGGGGTCTATCTACGAGCAGTACTTC. This gives the protein CASSQDRGLGGGSIYEQYF.